These 30 T cell receptor beta chains originate from one sample sequenced in a study of blood T cell repertoires in COVID-19. The assay was immunoSEQ multiplex PCR, and TCRdb's table has in-frame clones only and misses some. Of a few hundred thousand clones listed, around 87% were seen once; the top ten hold around 1.9%. Material for sequencing was PBMCs or T cells enriched from blood (not recorded which). These TCRs come from a man between 40 and 49 years old in a cohort exposed to, infected with or recovered from COVID-19 (not recorded which).

This clone was seen only a few times. The chain has TRBV4-2 and TRBJ2-5, with 12 positions matching TRBD2. This CDR3 has 17 residues. J gave up 4 bases and V 1 base, and 7 bases lay outside the gene matches. Per the germline V gene, CDR1 is LGHNA and CDR2 is YNFKEQ. DNA for the CDR3: TGTGCCAGCAGCCAAGGACTAGCGGGAGTAGGGGGAGAGACCCAGTACTTC. Protein sequence: CASSQGLAGVGGETQYF.

The chain carries TRBV28 and TRBJ1-4; a possible D gene is TRBD1 (5 bases). Trimming cost V 5 bases and J 5 bases, with 12 bases left between them. The V gene's germline CDR1 is MDHEN and CDR2 SYDVKM. The CDR3 consists of 14 residues. The CDR3 region is CASSLIGGNEKLFF. The CDR3 region has the DNA TGTGCCAGCAGTCTCATCGGGGGAAATGAAAAACTGTTTTTT.

The chain links TRBV7-3 to TRBJ2-1; D possibly corresponds to TRBD2 (7 bases). This CDR3 contains 16 residues. The V and J ends lost 5 bases and 3 bases respectively, with 17 bases between them. The germline V gene has CDR1 SGHTA and CDR2 FQGTGA. The CDR3 loop is CASSPRGGEFYNEQFF. DNA for the CDR3: TGTGCCAGCAGCCCGAGGGGGGGCGAATTCTACAATGAGCAGTTCTTC. The complete variable domain, with remaining parts taken from reference TRBV7-3 and TRBJ2-1, reads GAGVSQTPSNKVTEKGKYVELRCDPISGHTALYWYRQSLGQGPEFLIYFQGTGAADDSGLPNDRFFAVRPEGSVSTLKIQRTERGDSAVYLCASSPRGGEFYNEQFFGPGTRLTVL.

The chain carries TRBV9 and TRBJ2-3; D unclear. The CDR3 loop spans 13 amino acids. V lost 5 bases and J 3 bases, leaving 10 bases between the germline ends. Germline loops: CDR1 SGDLS, CDR2 YYNGEE. CDR3 loop: CASSVVQTDTQYF. CDR3 bases: TGTGCCAGCAGTGTCGTACAAACAGATACGCAGTATTTT.

This chain joins TRBV7-8 and TRBJ2-5; 12 positions match TRBD2. This CDR3 region has 15 residues. J lost 5 bases, V lost 4 bases, and 5 bases had no gene match. CDR1 is SGHVS and CDR2 is FQNEAQ in the germline V gene. CDR3 loop: CASSWTSGISETQYF. For the CDR3, the DNA is TGTGCCAGCAGCTGGACTAGCGGGATCAGTGAGACCCAGTACTTC.

This chain joins TRBV28 and TRBJ2-3, with D perhaps matching TRBD1 (7 bases). V was trimmed by 6 bases and J by 2 bases, leaving 12 bases between them. From germline, CDR1 is MDHEN and CDR2 SYDVKM. CDR3 length equals 14 residues. The chain's CDR3 is CASRQGGVTDTQYF. CDR3 coding DNA: TGTGCCAGCAGGCAGGGGGGCGTCACAGATACGCAGTATTTT.

This rearrangement joins TRBV27 to TRBJ1-4, with 9 bases that match TRBD1. Trimming removed 3 bases from V and 8 bases from J; junction bases left unmatched: 4. The V gene's germline CDR1 is MNHEY and CDR2 SMNVEV (reference sequence). The CDR3 runs to 14 residues. In nucleotides, the CDR3 is TGTGCCAGCAGTTTGGGACAGGGACAGGAAAAACTGTTTTTT. This gives the protein CASSLGQGQEKLFF.

The rearrangement links TRBV19 to TRBJ1-2, with 8 bases matching TRBD1. The CDR3 has 15 amino acids. V shed 6 bases and J 0 bases; nucleotides not matched to a gene: 6. Per the germline V gene, CDR1 is LNHDA and CDR2 is SQIVND (reference sequence). The CDR3 loop reads CASRTVQGANYGYTF. The CDR3 DNA is TGTGCCAGTAGGACGGTACAGGGGGCTAACTATGGCTACACCTTC.

This rearrangement joins TRBV2 to TRBJ2-2; D is undetermined. The CDR3 is made up of 15 amino acids. The V gene lost 2 bases and the J gene lost 6 bases, with 13 bases spanning the gap. Germline CDR1 reads SNHLY; CDR2 reads FYNNEI. CDR3 residues: CASSETASLAGELFF. CDR3 DNA: TGTGCCAGCAGTGAAACAGCTTCATTGGCCGGGGAGCTGTTTTTT.

J is TRBJ2-1 and V is TRBV7-2; the match to TRBD2 covers 7 bases. V lost 3 bases to trimming and J lost 3 bases; unmatched junction nucleotides: 8. This CDR3 has 16 residues. Germline V gene lookup returns CDR1 SGHTA and CDR2 FQGNSA. This chain's CDR3 is CASSFPGIAGYNEQFF. CDR3 DNA sequence: TGTGCCAGCAGCTTCCCCGGAATAGCGGGCTACAATGAGCAGTTCTTC.

The chain is built from TRBV27 and TRBJ2-3, with 11 bases fitting TRBD1. CDR3 size: 14 residues. CDR1 is MNHEY and CDR2 is SMNVEV in the germline V gene (reference sequence). J lost 6 bases, V lost 5 bases, and 4 bases had no gene match. CDR3 sequence: CASSRTGGRDTQYF. CDR3 DNA: TGTGCCAGCAGTCGGACAGGGGGCAGGGATACGCAGTATTTT.

The V call is TRBV28, the J call TRBJ1-1, with 7 bases matching TRBD1. There are 16 residues in the CDR3. Germline lookup yields CDR1 MDHEN and CDR2 SYDVKM. After removal of 0 bases from V and 0 bases from J, the junction contained 4 bases not matched to a gene. CDR3 region: CASSLWGDSMNTEAFF. DNA for the CDR3: TGTGCCAGCAGTTTATGGGGGGACAGTATGAACACTGAAGCTTTCTTT.

The chain carries TRBV11-2 and TRBJ1-3; D is unresolved. CDR1 is SGHAT, CDR2 FQNNGV, per germline. The V and J ends lost 7 bases and 0 bases respectively, with 7 bases between them. This CDR3 comprises 13 residues. CDR3 protein: CASNSGSGNTIYF. The CDR3 DNA reads TGTGCCAGCAACTCTGGCTCTGGAAACACCATATATTTT.

This chain joins TRBV11-2 and TRBJ2-5; 8 positions match TRBD1. The CDR3 totals 14 residues. Germline CDR1 SGHAT, CDR2 FQNNGV. V trimming: 1 base; J trimming: 5 bases; junction bases outside the gene matches: 3. The DNA for the CDR3 is TGTGCCAGCAGCTTAGGGACAGGGCGGGAGACCCAGTACTTC. Protein: CASSLGTGRETQYF.

V gene TRBV18 combines with J gene TRBJ2-1, with 7 bases matching TRBD1. Germline V gene sequence: CDR1 KGHSH, CDR2 LQKENI. V was clipped by 4 bases and J by 3 bases; unmatched bases: 18. The CDR3 is 19 residues long. CDR3 DNA: TGTGCCAGCTCACGAAGCCCAACTGGACAGGCTCAGCTCTACAATGAGCAGTTCTTC. Translating gives CASSRSPTGQAQLYNEQFF.

This chain links TRBV27 with TRBJ2-3, with D perhaps matching TRBD2 (7 bases). The CDR3 consists of 12 residues. Deletions cut 8 bases from V and 4 bases from J, with 10 bases between. Germline values: CDR1 MNHEY, CDR2 SMNVEV (reference sequence). CDR3 residues: CASGGASDTQYF. CDR3 DNA sequence: TGTGCCAGCGGGGGGGCCTCAGATACGCAGTATTTT.

The rearrangement uses TRBV18 and TRBJ1-6; 10 bases align to TRBD1. CDR3 size: 16 residues. Germline CDR1 and CDR2: KGHSH and LQKENI. The V segment lost 4 bases and the J segment 7 bases; nucleotides outside the gene matches: 7. DNA of the CDR3: TGTGCCAGCTCACAACTCCCGGACAGGGGGAATTCACCCCTCCACTTT. Translating gives CASSQLPDRGNSPLHF.

The chain joins TRBV18 to TRBJ2-5, with 9 bases aligning to TRBD1. With V trimmed by 3 bases and J by 2 bases, 10 bases remained unmatched. CDR1 is KGHSH, CDR2 LQKENI, per germline. This CDR3 is 17 amino acids long. Here the CDR3 reads CASSPRASTGGQETQYF. The CDR3 DNA reads TGTGCCAGCTCACCCCGGGCTTCGACAGGGGGTCAAGAGACCCAGTACTTC.

The V and J genes are TRBV5-1 and TRBJ1-2, with TRBD1 matching 7 bases. The CDR3 covers 15 residues. The trim removed 4 bases at V and 0 bases at J, leaving 6 bases unmatched. Germline assignment: CDR1 SGHRS and CDR2 YFSETQ. CDR3 nucleotides: TGCGCCAGCAGCCCAGGGACAGTTTCTAACTATGGCTACACCTTC. Translating it yields CASSPGTVSNYGYTF.

The chain employs TRBV10-2 and TRBJ2-4; TRBD1 aligns across 9 bases. V gave up 6 bases and J gave up 7 bases; unmatched junction bases: 1. Per germline, CDR1 WSHSY and CDR2 SAAADI. The CDR3 contains 12 residues. The CDR3 DNA sequence: TGCGCCAGCAGCGGGACAGGGAACATTCAGTACTTC. It translates to CASSGTGNIQYF.

This chain joins TRBV19 and TRBJ2-1, with D maybe TRBD1 (6 bases). The CDR3 has 15 amino acids. Germline-derived CDR1 and CDR2 are LNHDA and SQIVND (reference sequence). Trimming pared 7 bases from V and 3 bases from J, leaving 16 bases between. CDR3 amino acids: CASKEGTLDYNEQFF. In nucleotides, the CDR3 is TGTGCCAGTAAGGAAGGGACACTAGACTACAATGAGCAGTTCTTC. The full variable domain, with the rest looked up from reference TRBV19 and TRBJ2-1, is DGGITQSPKYLFRKEGQNVTLSCEQNLNHDAMYWYRQDPGQGLRLIYYSQIVNDFQKGDIAEGYSVSREKKESFPLTVTSAQKNPTAFYLCASKEGTLDYNEQFFGPGTRLTVL.

V and J are TRBV5-1 and TRBJ1-2, with TRBD1 as a possible D gene (5 bases). Germline CDR1 is SGHRS and CDR2 is YFSETQ. The CDR3 has 12 residues. V shed 4 bases and J shed 5 bases, with 9 bases lying between them. The chain's CDR3 is CASSATEYGYTF. The DNA of the CDR3 is TGCGCCAGCAGCGCGACAGAATATGGCTACACCTTC.

The chain's CDR3 is CASSVTGTKYNEQFF. CDR3 in DNA: TGTGCCAGCAGCGTTACCGGGACAAAATACAATGAGCAGTTCTTC. This rearrangement joins TRBV7-8 to TRBJ2-1, with D tentatively TRBD1 (6 bases). The V and J ends lost 5 bases and 4 bases respectively, with 15 bases between them. From germline, CDR1 is SGHVS and CDR2 FQNEAQ. This CDR3 has 15 residues.

The rearrangement links TRBV28 to TRBJ2-1, with 8 bases that match TRBD1. The CDR3 has 16 amino acids. CDR1 is MDHEN, CDR2 SYDVKM, per germline. The trim removed 6 bases at V and 5 bases at J, leaving 12 bases unmatched. The CDR3 bases are TGTGCCAGCAGCGCCCCCCAGGGGGCCAAAGACAATGAGCAGTTCTTC. Residues: CASSAPQGAKDNEQFF.

This clone was observed once. The chain couples TRBV5-1 to TRBJ2-5; TRBD2 agrees at 14 bases. This CDR3 has 15 amino acids. With 5 bases clipped from V and 5 bases from J, the junction kept 5 bases outside the gene matches. Looked up from germline, CDR1 is SGHRS and CDR2 is YFSETQ. The CDR3 is CASRQTSGRVETQYF. The DNA for the CDR3 is TGCGCCAGCAGGCAGACTAGCGGGAGGGTCGAGACCCAGTACTTC.

The V and J genes are TRBV5-4 and TRBJ2-3; the D is unclear. V lost 1 base and J 5 bases, leaving 14 bases between the germline ends. Germline CDR1 and CDR2: SGHNT and YYREEE (reference sequence). The CDR3 covers 15 residues. The CDR3 DNA sequence: TGTGCCAGCAGCTTGCAAAGTCCAAGCGAAGATACGCAGTATTTT. This codes for CASSLQSPSEDTQYF.

The chain employs TRBV30 and TRBJ1-6; D remains ambiguous. This CDR3 has 13 amino acids. With 0 bases removed from V and 7 bases from J, the gap between germline ends came to 7 bases. CDR1 GTSNPN and CDR2 SVGIG come from the germline V gene (reference sequence). CDR3: CAWSVRGNSPLHF. The CDR3 nucleotides read TGTGCCTGGAGTGTACGAGGGAATTCACCCCTCCACTTT.

The chain uses TRBV11-1 and TRBJ2-7; a possible D gene is TRBD1 (6 bases). CDR1 is SGHAT, CDR2 FQDESV, per germline (reference sequence). V was trimmed by 4 bases and J by 3 bases, leaving 13 bases between them. The CDR3 runs to 14 residues. The CDR3 DNA reads TGTGCCAGCAGCTCCAGGGGAAGGGGCTACGAGCAGTACTTC. It specifies CASSSRGRGYEQYF.

This clone was observed a single time. V and J are TRBV18 and TRBJ1-1, with a tentative D call TRBD1 (6 bases). The germline V gene has CDR1 KGHSH and CDR2 LQKENI. This CDR3 is built from 15 residues. The germline V and J ends were trimmed by 0 bases and 1 base, with 9 bases remaining between them. The CDR3 DNA reads as TGTGCCAGCTCACCACCGTGGGGGCGGAACACTGAAGCTTTCTTT. Translation: CASSPPWGRNTEAFF. The full variable domain, with the rest looked up from reference TRBV18 and TRBJ1-1, is NAGVMQNPRHLVRRRGQEARLRCSPMKGHSHVYWYRQLPEEGLKFMVYLQKENIIDESGMPKERFSAEFPKEGPSILRIQQVVRGDSAAYFCASSPPWGRNTEAFFGQGTRLTVV.

This clone was observed many times. The chain recombines TRBV18 with TRBJ1-4; D call uncertain. The CDR3 runs to 13 residues. Trimming removed 0 bases from V and 9 bases from J, with 8 bases in between. CDR1 is KGHSH, CDR2 LQKENI, per germline. The CDR3 coding sequence is TGTGCCAGCTCACCACCGTCGGAGAAAAAACTGTTTTTT. Its translation is CASSPPSEKKLFF.